The rows below give T cell receptor beta chains drawn from one sample of a study of identical twins. Via MiXCR, TCRdb re-called the 5' RACE reads, giving one row per CDR3 protein. The data contain under 300,000 distinct CDR3 sequences, roughly an eighth of them seen just once; the ten biggest clones take up under 9.5%. Specimen: memory (CD45RO+) T cells sorted from blood. The receptors come from a young woman in good health. CDR3s include the opening cysteine and the closing phenylalanine or tryptophan. D genes are given only for firm matches. Clone size appears in some rows only: once, few, many, or a class for an expanded clone.

J | D | length | V | size | CDR3 | DNA
TRBJ2-2 | TRBD2 | 12 | TRBV20-1 | few | CSAGRGSGELFF | TGCAGTGCTGGACGCGGGAGCGGGGAGCTGTTTTTT
TRBJ2-3 | . | 14 | TRBV9 | . | CASSVSPPGDTQYF | TGTGCCAGCAGCGTATCACCCCCCGGAGATACGCAGTATTTT
TRBJ1-1 | TRBD1 | 13 | TRBV19 | . | CASTDRGGTEAFF | TGTGCCAGTACCGACAGGGGAGGAACTGAAGCTTTCTTT
TRBJ2-6 | . | 15 | TRBV9 | once | CASTAPVSGANVLTF | TGTGCCAGCACCGCCCCAGTCTCTGGGGCCAACGTCCTGACTTTC
TRBJ1-2 | TRBD1 | 14 | TRBV5-1 | . | CASSMGQGSRGYTF | TGCGCCAGCAGCATGGGACAGGGAAGTAGAGGCTACACCTTC
TRBJ2-1 | TRBD2 | 16 | TRBV15 | few | CATSPRGTSGTNEQFF | TGTGCCACCAGCCCGAGGGGGACTAGCGGGACGAATGAGCAGTTCTTC
TRBJ2-2 | . | 16 | TRBV6-1 | once | CASSEGWDFYTGELFF | TGTGCCAGCAGTGAAGGGTGGGACTTCTACACCGGGGAGCTGTTTTTT
TRBJ2-5 | TRBD2 | 14 | TRBV5-1 | few | CASSSLAGAETQYF | TGCGCCAGCAGCTCCCTAGCGGGAGCGGAGACCCAGTACTTC
TRBJ2-5 | TRBD1 | 16 | TRBV5-1 | many | CASSLDTGGPQETQYF | TGCGCCAGCAGCTTGGATACAGGGGGGCCCCAAGAGACCCAGTACTTC
TRBJ2-7 | TRBD2 | 14 | TRBV11-2 | . | CASSLVLADYEQYF | TGTGCCAGCAGCTTAGTACTAGCGGACTACGAGCAGTACTTC
TRBJ2-7 | TRBD2 | 15 | TRBV12-3/TRBV12-4 | few | CASSLSLAGAKEQYF | TGTGCCAGCAGTTTATCCCTAGCGGGGGCAAAAGAGCAGTACTTC
TRBJ2-7 | TRBD2 | 17 | TRBV3-1 | . | CASCPRPGLGSSYEQYF | TGTGCCAGCTGCCCTCGTCCGGGACTAGGGAGCTCCTACGAGCAGTACTTC
TRBJ2-7 | TRBD2 | 20 | TRBV6-2/TRBV6-3 | few | CASSHPIRTSGRSSWNEQYF | TGTGCCAGCAGCCACCCGATAAGGACTAGCGGGAGATCGAGTTGGAACGAGCAGTACTTC
TRBJ2-3 | TRBD2 | 15 | TRBV12-3/TRBV12-4 | many | CASSFYSGRTDTQYF | TGTGCCAGCAGTTTCTATAGCGGGAGAACAGATACGCAGTATTTT
TRBJ2-3 | TRBD2 | 13 | TRBV12-3/TRBV12-4 | few | CASTGAGSDTQYF | TGTGCCAGCACTGGAGCGGGGTCAGATACGCAGTATTTT